The 12 T cell receptor beta chains reported below all come from one sample, sequenced in a study of CD8 T cells in Susac syndrome. RNA was extracted with the RNeasy kit, and a quantity of 0.5 to 1 ug was reverse transcribed using random hexamers. TCRdb redid the calling of the immunoSEQ multiplex PCR reads with MiXCR, one entry per CDR3 protein. The table shows 45,000 to 55,000 distinct CDR3 sequences, with roughly 93% occurring only once. The sample was CD8+ T cells from PBMCs. The receptors derive from a human donor in good health.

This sequence joins TRBV19 and TRBJ2-7; the D call may be TRBD1 or TRBD2 (5 bases each). V lost 3 bases and J lost 4, with 13 bases in between. There are 14 residues in the CDR3. Germline-derived CDR1 and CDR2 are LNHDA and SQIVND (reference sequence). The CDR3 spells CASSMGPAEYEQYF. CDR3 bases: TGTGCCAGTAGTATGGGACCGGCGGAGTACGAGCAGTACTTC.

The rearrangement joins TRBV28 to TRBJ2-1; a weak D match, TRBD2 (5 bases). The CDR3 has 12 amino acids. Trimming shortened V by 2 bases and J by 6 bases, and 5 bases separated the two germline ends. Germline CDR1 is MDHEN and CDR2 is SYDVKM. The CDR3 region has the DNA TGTGCCAGCAGTTTAACTAGCAATGAGCAGTTCTTC. This translates into CASSLTSNEQFF.

This chain joins TRBV11-2 and TRBJ2-3; 7 bases are shared with TRBD1. The J segment lost 2 bases and the V segment lost 2 bases, leaving 7 bases of the junction unmatched. The CDR3 loop spans 16 amino acids. Looked up from germline, CDR1 is SGHAT and CDR2 is FQNNGV. CDR3 nucleotide sequence: TGTGCCAGCAGCTTATTGGGCAGGGGGATCACAGATACGCAGTATTTT. It specifies CASSLLGRGITDTQYF.

V and J are TRBV7-6 and TRBJ1-3; D not certain. This CDR3 is built from 14 residues. Germline CDR1 is SGHVS and CDR2 is FNYEAQ. V lost 5 bases to trimming and J lost 2 bases, with 10 bases between them. CDR3 sequence (DNA): TGTGCCAGCAGCCTGACCGTAGCTGGAAACACCATATATTTT. This encodes CASSLTVAGNTIYF.

The chain combines TRBV23-1 with TRBJ2-5; 10 nucleotides align to TRBD1. TRBV23-1 counts as an open reading frame of uncertain function. V was clipped by 0 bases and J by 5 bases; unmatched bases: 6. The CDR3 consists of 16 residues. DNA of the CDR3: TGCGCCAGCAGTCAATCGGGGACAGGGGAGGGTGAGACCCAGTACTTC. As protein: CASSQSGTGEGETQYF.

This clonotype came up once. This chain links TRBV28 with TRBJ1-5; D not certain. Trimming removed 3 bases at V and 0 bases at J, with 9 bases between. The CDR3 consists of 15 residues. Germline CDR1 is MDHEN and CDR2 is SYDVKM. The CDR3 spells CASSFLTVSNQPQHF. The CDR3 nucleotides read TGTGCCAGCAGTTTCTTGACGGTTAGCAATCAGCCCCAGCATTTT.

This clonotype showed up just once. This chain joins TRBV20-1 and TRBJ2-7, with TRBD2 matching over 10 bases. V shed 6 bases and J 0 bases; nucleotides not matched to a gene: 5. This CDR3 comprises 14 residues. Per germline, CDR1 DFQATT and CDR2 SNEGSKA (reference sequence). The chain's CDR3 is CSARSGRYSYEQYF. The DNA of the CDR3 is TGCAGTGCGCGTAGCGGGAGGTACTCCTACGAGCAGTACTTC.

V usage is TRBV3-1 and J usage is TRBJ2-7; D gene unclear. This CDR3 spans 13 amino acids. From germline, CDR1 is LGHDT and CDR2 YNNKEL (reference sequence). Deletions cut 1 base from V and 3 bases from J, with 7 bases between. The CDR3 loop reads CASSQVPFYEQYF. The CDR3 coding sequence is TGTGCCAGCAGCCAAGTGCCCTTCTACGAGCAGTACTTC.

The chain recombines TRBV6-6 with TRBJ2-2; no firm D call. Trimming removed 2 bases from V and 10 bases from J, with 8 bases in between. The CDR3 spans 12 residues. The germline gives CDR1 MNHNY, CDR2 SVGAGI (reference sequence). CDR3 residues: CASSYTREELFF. As DNA, the CDR3 is TGTGCCAGCAGTTACACCAGAGAGGAGCTGTTTTTT.

The chain employs TRBV29-1 and TRBJ1-2; TRBD1 agrees at 7 bases. J was trimmed by 0 bases and V by 5 bases; bases with no gene match: 3. Germline V gene lookup returns CDR1 SQVTM and CDR2 ANQGSEA. This CDR3 has 13 residues. As DNA, the CDR3 is TGCAGCGTTTTACAGGGGACTAACTATGGCTACACCTTC. Its translation: CSVLQGTNYGYTF.

This rearrangement joins TRBV5-6 to TRBJ2-7; 9 positions match TRBD2. This CDR3 has 13 amino acids. Unmatched junction bases numbered 5, after V lost 4 bases and J lost 6 bases. Germline loops: CDR1 SGHDT, CDR2 YYEEEE. CDR3 coding DNA: TGTGCCAGCAGCCCGGGACTAGCTCTCGAGCAGTACTTC. Protein: CASSPGLALEQYF.

The chain couples TRBV3-1 to TRBJ2-2, with D uncertain. Germline V CDR1 and CDR2: LGHDT, YNNKEL (reference sequence). The CDR3 contains 12 residues. Trimming shortened V by 4 bases and J by 0 bases, and 0 bases separated the two germline ends. The CDR3 DNA sequence: TGTGCCAGCAGCCCGAACACCGGGGAGCTGTTTTTT. Translating gives CASSPNTGELFF.